Here is one T cell receptor beta chain with its context. Its antigen is unknown. This sample is part of a study of response to subunit inactivated influenza vaccine. Study results and limitations: The authors offered the suggestion that each seasonal influenza vaccination recruits few new T cells.

TCRdb reprocessed the RT-PCR reads via MiXCR and lists one record per CDR3 protein. The table includes roughly 520,000 distinct CDR3 sequences, 25% detected once. V was clipped by 1 base and J by 7 bases, with 9 bases between them. Germline CDR1 is PRHDT and CDR2 is FYEKMQ (reference sequence). The CDR3 runs 13 residues. This rearrangement joins TRBV13 to TRBJ2-3, with D unresolved. The receptor's source is a man in his forties or fifties who received an inactivated influenza vaccine. The starting material was CD4+ T cells sorted from PBMCs, obtained 4 to 6 days after vaccination. CDR3 DNA: TGTGCCAGCAGCTTAGTCTCGGATAATACGCAGTATTTT. Translating it yields CASSLVSDNTQYF.